What follows are 32 T cell receptor beta chains derived from one specimen sequenced in a study of cytomegalovirus exposure and HLA in healthy donors. PCR was performed using 60 Vbeta and 13 Jbeta primers. The protocol was immunoSEQ multiplex PCR, while the TCRdb copy is restricted to in-frame clones and leaves out a portion. The table has fewer than 250,000 clones, roughly 79% seen once. Sequencing used PBMCs. These receptors were collected from a man younger than 30 in good health and CMV-seronegative.

For this clone: This sample includes further DNA sequences coding for the same CDR3. V usage is TRBV5-1 and J usage is TRBJ2-1; 8 nucleotides match TRBD2. Germline V gives CDR1 SGHRS, CDR2 YFSETQ. V gave up 0 bases and J gave up 4 bases; unmatched junction bases: 0. CDR3 length equals 14 residues. The CDR3 nucleotides read TGCGCCAGCAGCTTGGGCGGGGGGTACAATGAGCAGTTCTTC. Amino acids: CASSLGGGYNEQFF.

The chain carries TRBV7-2 and TRBJ2-1, with D maybe TRBD2 (7 bases). The CDR3 contains 16 residues. V lost 5 bases and J 2 bases, leaving 16 bases between the germline ends. The V gene's germline CDR1 is SGHTA and CDR2 FQGNSA. CDR3 in amino acids: CASSPSQGGTYNEQFF. CDR3 in DNA: TGTGCCAGCAGCCCCTCACAGGGAGGGACCTACAATGAGCAGTTCTTC. Complete variable domain (other parts from reference TRBV7-2 and TRBJ2-1): GAGVSQSPSNKVTEKGKDVELRCDPISGHTALYWYRQSLGQGLEFLIYFQGNSAPDKSGLPSDRFSAERTGGSVSTLTIQRTQQEDSAVYLCASSPSQGGTYNEQFFGPGTRLTVL.

V gene TRBV5-1 combines with J gene TRBJ1-1; TRBD1 agrees at 7 bases. With 2 bases clipped from V and 6 bases from J, the junction kept 7 bases outside the gene matches. The germline CDR1 and CDR2 sequences are SGHRS and YFSETQ. The CDR3 is 14 residues long. CDR3 coding DNA: TGCGCCAGCAGCTTCGACAGGGCTAAATCTGAAGCTTTCTTT. Protein product: CASSFDRAKSEAFF.

The chain employs TRBV2 and TRBJ2-7, with a weak D call TRBD2 (5 bases). The CDR3 runs to 17 residues. The germline gives CDR1 SNHLY, CDR2 FYNNEI. V lost 2 bases, J lost 2 bases, and 19 bases lay in between. The CDR3 sequence: CASSERTRVDPPYEQYF. CDR3 nucleotides: TGTGCCAGCAGTGAAAGGACGAGGGTCGATCCTCCCTACGAGCAGTACTTC.

V usage is TRBV7-9 and J usage is TRBJ1-2, with a tentative D call TRBD1 (5 bases). Germline V gene sequence: CDR1 SEHNR, CDR2 FQNEAQ (reference sequence). The CDR3 spans 14 residues. V shed 1 base and J shed 2 bases, with 8 bases lying between them. This chain's CDR3 is CASSLGEGNYGYTF. CDR3 DNA: TGTGCCAGCAGCTTAGGGGAGGGGAACTATGGCTACACCTTC. The full variable domain, in which reference TRBV7-9 and TRBJ1-2 provide the parts outside the CDR3, is DTGVSQNPRHKITKRGQNVTFRCDPISEHNRLYWYRQTLGQGPEFLTYFQNEAQLEKSRLLSDRFSAERPKGSFSTLEIQRTEQGDSAMYLCASSLGEGNYGYTFGSGTRLTVV.

CDR3 sequence: CASSVGGGAEETQYF. Here the CDR3 DNA reads TGTGCCAGCAGCGTAGGTGGGGGGGCTGAAGAGACCCAGTACTTC. The chain has TRBV9 and TRBJ2-5, with D maybe TRBD2 (7 bases). The CDR3 runs 15 residues. CDR1 and CDR2 from the germline V gene are SGDLS and YYNGEE. The germline V and J ends were trimmed by 0 bases and 3 bases, with 12 bases remaining between them.

The genes are TRBV28 and TRBJ2-3; 12 bases agree with TRBD2. Trimming cost V 3 bases and J 0 bases; bases outside gene matches: 4. The CDR3 runs to 17 residues. Germline lookup yields CDR1 MDHEN and CDR2 SYDVKM. CDR3 region: CASSFPGLAGSTDTQYF. In DNA form, the CDR3 reads TGTGCCAGCAGTTTCCCGGGACTAGCGGGTAGCACAGATACGCAGTATTTT. The whole variable domain, remainder taken from reference TRBV28 and TRBJ2-3, is DVKVTQSSRYLVKRTGEKVFLECVQDMDHENMFWYRQDPGLGLRLIYFSYDVKMKEKGDIPEGYSVSREKKERFSLILESASTNQTSMYLCASSFPGLAGSTDTQYFGPGTRLTVL.

This clone occurred a few times. This chain links TRBV28 with TRBJ2-7; 13 positions match TRBD2. CDR3 length: 16 residues. Germline CDR1 reads MDHEN; CDR2 reads SYDVKM. V gave up 4 bases and J gave up 6 bases; unmatched junction bases: 9. The CDR3 nucleotides are TGTGCCAGCAGTTCCCAGGGACTAGCGGGAAATCTCGAGCAGTACTTC. Translated: CASSSQGLAGNLEQYF.

The chain recombines TRBV15 with TRBJ1-5; a possible D gene is TRBD1 (5 bases). This CDR3 is built from 17 residues. V lost 0 bases to trimming and J lost 3 bases, with 15 bases between them. Germline loops: CDR1 LNHNV, CDR2 YYDKDF (reference sequence). The chain's CDR3 is CATSRDQWGEDNQPQHF. CDR3 coding DNA: TGTGCCACCAGCAGAGATCAATGGGGGGAAGACAATCAGCCCCAGCATTTT.

This clone appeared a few times. The chain joins TRBV5-4 to TRBJ2-7; D is perhaps TRBD2 (5 bases). CDR1 is SGHNT, CDR2 YYREEE, per germline (reference sequence). With 4 bases removed from V and 6 bases from J, the gap between germline ends came to 17 bases. CDR3 length equals 14 residues. The CDR3 bases are TGTGCCAGCAGCCCAGAGGCTAGCTGGGGCGAGCAGTACTTC. It specifies CASSPEASWGEQYF.

About this clone itself: Other nucleotide sequences in the sample specify the same CDR3. The rearrangement uses TRBV7-6 and TRBJ2-1; 8 nucleotides line up with TRBD2. With 1 base clipped from V and 5 bases from J, the junction kept 4 bases outside the gene matches. The germline V gene encodes CDR1 SGHVS and CDR2 FNYEAQ. The CDR3 sequence is 15 residues long. This chain's CDR3 is CASSLEPGGHNEQFF. The CDR3 coding sequence is TGTGCCAGCAGCTTAGAGCCGGGAGGGCACAATGAGCAGTTCTTC.

The chain carries TRBV4-3 and TRBJ2-3; 14 nucleotides match TRBD2. The CDR3 runs to 16 residues. Germline assignment: CDR1 LGHNA and CDR2 YSLEER. With V trimmed by 1 base and J by 8 bases, 5 bases remained unmatched. CDR3 loop: CASSQVLGLAGGTQYF. CDR3 coding DNA: TGCGCCAGCAGCCAAGTCCTCGGACTAGCGGGGGGTACGCAGTATTTT.

The chain uses TRBV30 and TRBJ1-5, with 9 nucleotides matching TRBD1. V lost 1 base and J lost 0; bases outside the gene matches: 7. CDR1 GTSNPN and CDR2 SVGIG come from the germline V gene (reference sequence). This CDR3 comprises 17 residues. This CDR3 is CAWSGGTGPYSNQPQHF. CDR3 nucleotides: TGTGCCTGGAGTGGGGGGACAGGGCCTTATAGCAATCAGCCCCAGCATTTT.

The CDR3 sequence: CASSLGEGYGYTF. The CDR3 DNA is TGTGCCAGCAGCTTGGGTGAGGGCTATGGCTACACCTTC. V and J are TRBV5-5 and TRBJ1-2, with D unresolved. Germline V lookup: CDR1 SGHKS, CDR2 YYEKEE (reference sequence). Deletions cut 0 bases from V and 4 bases from J, with 7 bases between. The CDR3 length is 13 residues.

This CDR3 reads CASSARDYSNTGELFF. As DNA, the CDR3 is TGTGCCAGCAGTGCCCGGGACTACTCGAACACCGGGGAGCTGTTTTTT. The chain links TRBV28 to TRBJ2-2, with 7 bases aligning to TRBD2. V lost 5 bases, J lost 0 bases, and 6 bases stayed unmatched. The germline V gene has CDR1 MDHEN and CDR2 SYDVKM. CDR3 length: 16 residues.

The chain joins TRBV4-2 to TRBJ2-1; 7 positions match TRBD1. Germline V CDR1 and CDR2: LGHNA, YNFKEQ. CDR3 size: 18 residues. J was trimmed by 4 bases and V by 0 bases; bases with no gene match: 12. CDR3 residues: CASSQDKFGTAIYNEQFF. The CDR3, as DNA: TGTGCCAGCAGCCAAGATAAATTCGGGACAGCGATTTACAATGAGCAGTTCTTC.

There are a few counts of this clone. The chain combines TRBV19 with TRBJ2-2, with a tentative D call TRBD1 (6 bases). Germline CDR1 LNHDA, CDR2 SQIVND (reference sequence). V was shortened by 6 bases and J by 1 base, with 12 bases between the two germline ends. The CDR3 totals 15 residues. The CDR3 region is CASRRDTVNTGELFF. The CDR3 DNA sequence: TGTGCCAGTAGGAGGGACACGGTGAACACCGGGGAGCTGTTTTTT.

Here the CDR3 reads CAWSVDNLSSYNEQFF. The DNA of the CDR3 is TGTGCCTGGAGTGTAGATAATCTAAGCTCCTACAATGAGCAGTTCTTC. The chain is built from TRBV30 and TRBJ2-1; D is ambiguous. Trimming removed 0 bases at V and 0 bases at J, with 12 bases between. The germline gives CDR1 GTSNPN, CDR2 SVGIG (reference sequence). The CDR3 loop spans 16 amino acids.

There are a few counts of this clone. V is TRBV11-2 and J is TRBJ2-2; 10 bases are shared with TRBD2. Germline V CDR1 and CDR2: SGHAT, FQNNGV. This CDR3 comprises 19 residues. V lost 7 bases, J lost 4 bases, and 18 bases stayed unmatched. The CDR3 is CASNPIKRTGTSATGELFF. The DNA of the CDR3 is TGTGCCAGCAACCCCATAAAACGAACCGGGACTAGCGCCACCGGGGAGCTGTTTTTT.

This sequence joins TRBV5-5 and TRBJ2-7; 11 bases match TRBD1. The CDR3 is 15 residues long. V trimming: 4 bases; J trimming: 4 bases; junction bases outside the gene matches: 7. Germline V gene sequence: CDR1 SGHKS, CDR2 YYEKEE (reference sequence). Here the CDR3 DNA reads TGTGCCAGCAGCCCAAATCGGGACAGGGGGTACGAGCAGTACTTC. Translated, it gives CASSPNRDRGYEQYF.

This sequence joins TRBV6-6 and TRBJ2-4; TRBD2 aligns across 7 bases. The CDR3 is 16 amino acids. V lost 0 bases to trimming and J lost 0 bases; unmatched junction nucleotides: 2. Germline CDR1 and CDR2: MNHNY and SVGAGI (reference sequence). The chain's CDR3 is CASSYSRGLAKNIQYF. In DNA, the CDR3 is TGTGCCAGCAGTTACTCGCGGGGGTTAGCCAAAAACATTCAGTACTTC.

The chain recombines TRBV27 with TRBJ1-5; 8 bases align to TRBD1. In germline, CDR1 is MNHEY, CDR2 SMNVEV (reference sequence). The length of the CDR3 is 14 residues. The J segment lost 2 bases and the V segment lost 11 bases, leaving 8 bases of the junction unmatched. CDR3 bases: TGTGCCTCTTGCAGGGGGCGCGGCAATCAGCCCCAGCATTTT. Its translation is CASCRGRGNQPQHF.

This clone has more than one count but fewer than ten. The V and J genes are TRBV5-4 and TRBJ2-7; tentatively, D is TRBD2 (5 bases). Germline values: CDR1 SGHNT, CDR2 YYREEE (reference sequence). The CDR3 is 13 residues long. V lost 2 bases to trimming and J lost 1 base, with 7 bases between them. The CDR3 DNA is TGTGCCAGCAGCTTTGAGGGTTCCTACGAGCAGTACTTC. Translated, it gives CASSFEGSYEQYF.

The V and J genes are TRBV5-1 and TRBJ2-2; 8 bases agree with TRBD1. The CDR3 length is 17 residues. Germline CDR1 SGHRS, CDR2 YFSETQ. Trimming took 0 bases from V and 4 from J; bases not matched to a gene: 8. The CDR3 is CASSLGQGAPGTGELFF. The CDR3 DNA is TGCGCCAGCAGCTTGGGCCAGGGGGCGCCGGGCACCGGGGAGCTGTTTTTT.

CDR3 sequence (DNA): TGTGCCAGCAGCTTGGCCAAGACGGGGGTGAACACTGAAGCTTTCTTT. Protein: CASSLAKTGVNTEAFF. The V and J genes are TRBV5-6 and TRBJ1-1, with a tentative D call TRBD1 (5 bases). CDR1 is SGHDT and CDR2 is YYEEEE in the germline V gene. This CDR3 has 16 amino acids. Trimming left V 0 bases short and J 0 bases short, with 12 bases between.

The genes are TRBV6-5 and TRBJ1-2; 7 nucleotides agree with TRBD1. V was clipped by 2 bases and J by 6 bases; unmatched bases: 9. From germline, CDR1 is MNHEY and CDR2 SVGAGI. The CDR3 covers 15 residues. This chain's CDR3 is CASSYGLEGGDGYTF. In nucleotides, the CDR3 is TGTGCCAGCAGTTACGGGCTCGAAGGGGGCGATGGCTACACCTTC.

This chain joins TRBV29-1 and TRBJ2-2, with TRBD2 matching over 13 bases. The CDR3 length is 18 residues. In germline, CDR1 is SQVTM, CDR2 ANQGSEA. The CDR3 is CRTYRGLAGVCDTGELFF. For the CDR3, the DNA is TGCAGAACGTACCGTGGACTAGCGGGAGTCTGCGACACCGGGGAGCTGTTTTTT.

The chain carries TRBV25-1 and TRBJ1-1; no clear D gene. This CDR3 region has 14 residues. Between the trimmed V and J ends, which lost 6 bases and 2 bases, there was a span of 13 bases. CDR1 and CDR2 from the germline V gene are MGHDK and SYGVNS. CDR3 region: CASSEPLTNTEAFF. The CDR3 DNA sequence: TGTGCCAGCAGCGAACCTCTTACTAACACTGAAGCTTTCTTT.

This chain links TRBV28 with TRBJ2-7, with D maybe TRBD1 (6 bases). V lost 3 bases and J lost 3, with 18 bases in between. The V gene's germline CDR1 is MDHEN and CDR2 SYDVKM. The CDR3 runs to 16 residues. CDR3 residues: CASSLTKDSPVYEQYF. CDR3 bases: TGTGCCAGCAGTTTGACAAAGGACAGCCCGGTCTACGAGCAGTACTTC.

The rearrangement joins TRBV2 to TRBJ1-4, with unresolved D. Looked up from germline, CDR1 is SNHLY and CDR2 is FYNNEI. This CDR3 region has 13 residues. The ends were cut back, 9 bases at V and 5 bases at J, with 13 bases in the middle. CDR3 sequence reads: CARQGGPNEKLFF. In nucleotides, the CDR3 is TGTGCCAGACAAGGAGGGCCGAATGAAAAACTGTTTTTT.

V is TRBV5-6 and J is TRBJ2-3, with D perhaps TRBD1 (6 bases). The V end was cut by 4 bases, the J end by 2 bases, with 17 bases between. CDR1 and CDR2 (germline): SGHDT, YYEEEE. This CDR3 region has 16 residues. In DNA form, the CDR3 reads TGTGCCAGCAGCGTGAACACAGGGCCCTACACAGATACGCAGTATTTT. Protein product: CASSVNTGPYTDTQYF. Full variable domain (outside the CDR3, taken from reference TRBV5-6 and TRBJ2-3): DAGVTQSPTHLIKTRGQQVTLRCSPKSGHDTVSWYQQALGQGPQFIFQYYEEEERQRGNFPDRFSGHQFPNYSSELNVNALLLGDSALYLCASSVNTGPYTDTQYFGPGTRLTVL.

This clone occurred a few times. V and J are TRBV5-1 and TRBJ2-5, with 16 bases lining up with TRBD2. Germline loops: CDR1 SGHRS, CDR2 YFSETQ. This CDR3 is built from 18 residues. The V and J ends lost 4 bases and 5 bases, in that order; junction bases with no gene match: 11. CDR3 amino acids: CASSGGGLAGGPWETQYF. In DNA, the CDR3 is TGCGCCAGCAGCGGGGGGGGACTAGCGGGAGGGCCGTGGGAGACCCAGTACTTC. Full variable domain (remainder filled in from reference TRBV5-1 and TRBJ2-5): KAGVTQTPRYLIKTRGQQVTLSCSPISGHRSVSWYQQTPGQGLQFLFEYFSETQRNKGNFPGRFSGRQFSNSRSEMNVSTLELGDSALYLCASSGGGLAGGPWETQYFGPGTRLLVL.